This T cell receptor beta chain comes out of a study of T cell repertoires in cytomegalovirus infection. Study-level background: CMV epitopes, recently identified HLA-C-restricted and well-studied HLA-B-restricted, were used. Based on public TCR beta signatures, there were indications of CMV infection and of a matching HLA type. Overall study findings and caveats: Clonotype analysis showed dominance of the ex vivo response by HLA-C-restricted CMV-specific TCR beta clonotypes.

Trimming removed 0 bases at V and 7 bases at J, with 7 bases between. This CDR3 comprises 13 residues. The germline gives CDR1 SGHTA, CDR2 FQGNSA. TCRdb redid the calling of the reads with MiXCR, one entry per CDR3 protein. Found here are a few hundred thousand distinct CDR3 sequences, almost 40% of them singletons; the top ten hold about 48%. This clonotype was recorded many times. What it binds is unknown. The sequenced sample was cultured PBMCs, obtained from culture after CMV antigen stimulation. V usage is TRBV7-2 and J usage is TRBJ2-1, with a tentative D call TRBD2 (6 bases). The origin of this receptor is a human donor in good health (CMV status not recorded). Some clones in this sample may be carry-over from other donors' samples. This CDR3 reads CASSLAGGNEQFF. DNA of the CDR3: TGTGCCAGCAGCTTAGCTGGAGGGAATGAGCAGTTCTTC.